Listed below are T cell receptor beta chains from one sample, sequenced in a study of early T cells in non-severe SARS-CoV-2 infection. TCRdb re-derived calls from the 5' RACE reads in MiXCR, one entry per CDR3 protein. The sample consists of roughly 50,000 distinct CDR3 sequences, around 8% of them appearing once. The sequenced sample consisted of whole blood. Receptors originate from an adult who was a healthcare worker with PCR-confirmed SARS-CoV-2 infection or an uninfected control (not recorded which). The CDR3 runs from the conserved cysteine through the conserved F or W. D genes are given only for firm matches. Clone size, where shown, is once, few, many, or a class for clones that have expanded.

d_call j_call clone_size v_call cdr3_aa cdr3_nt
- TRBJ2-3 - TRBV2 CASSEGSGTDTQYF TGTGCCAGCAGTGAGGGGAGCGGCACAGATACGCAGTATTTT
- TRBJ2-6 many TRBV10-3 CAIGSPSGANVLTF TGTGCCATCGGCAGCCCTTCTGGGGCCAACGTCCTGACTTTC
- TRBJ2-1 few TRBV20-1 CSASSNNEQFF TGCAGTGCTAGTTCCAACAATGAGCAGTTCTTC
- TRBJ1-1 few TRBV1 CTSSRQGARGAFF TGCACCAGCAGCCGTCAGGGGGCCCGAGGAGCTTTCTTT
TRBD2 TRBJ2-7 - TRBV4-1 CASSHRLASSYEQYF TGCGCCAGCAGCCACCGACTAGCCAGCTCCTACGAGCAGTACTTC
TRBD2 TRBJ2-3 many TRBV30 CAWSSTSASTDTQYF TGTGCCTGGAGTTCTACTAGCGCCTCCACAGATACGCAGTATTTT
- TRBJ2-2 few TRBV11-2 CASSTDRTGELFF TGTGCCAGCAGCACGGACAGAACCGGGGAGCTGTTTTTT
TRBD2 TRBJ2-3 few TRBV19 CASSDPGSGGGHRRDTQYF TGTGCCAGTAGTGACCCAGGAAGCGGGGGGGGCCATAGGAGAGATACGCAGTATTTT
- TRBJ2-1 few TRBV11-2 CASSFIGGTHNEQFF TGTGCCAGCAGCTTTATCGGGGGCACCCACAATGAGCAGTTCTTC
- TRBJ2-4 many TRBV4-1 CASSQGSQAGLDKNIQYF TGCGCCAGCAGCCAAGGAAGCCAGGCGGGACTGGACAAAAACATTCAGTACTTC
- TRBJ2-7 - TRBV11-2 CASSSDYRGEQYF TGTGCCAGCAGCTCGGACTATAGAGGCGAGCAGTACTTC
- TRBJ2-1 - TRBV5-5 CASSSGPENEQFF TGTGCCAGCAGCTCAGGACCAGAGAATGAGCAGTTCTTC
TRBD2 TRBJ2-7 - TRBV7-2 CASISGTSGSRSYEQYF TGTGCCAGCATCTCCGGGACTAGCGGGAGTAGGTCCTACGAGCAGTACTTC
- TRBJ1-5 many TRBV20-1 CSARDSPDQPQHF TGCAGTGCCAGAGACAGCCCGGATCAGCCCCAGCATTTT
- TRBJ2-6 - TRBV6-2/TRBV6-3 CASSLQGGGANVLTF TGTGCCAGCAGTCTACAGGGCGGAGGGGCCAACGTCCTGACTTTC
TRBD1 TRBJ1-2 few TRBV30 CAWSFKDRGNYGYTF TGTGCCTGGAGTTTCAAAGACAGGGGGAACTATGGCTACACCTTC
- TRBJ2-6 many TRBV10-1 CASSAGRASGANVLTF TGCGCCAGCAGTGCGGGCAGGGCCTCTGGGGCCAACGTCCTGACTTTC
- TRBJ2-1 few TRBV4-1 CASSQDRSLEQFF TGCGCCAGCAGCCAAGATCGTAGTCTTGAGCAGTTCTTC
TRBD2 TRBJ2-1 - TRBV29-1 CSGLADLDGNEQFF TGCAGCGGTCTAGCGGACCTGGATGGGAATGAGCAGTTCTTC
TRBD2 TRBJ2-7 many TRBV7-2 CASSKPGLAGGLSSYEQYF TGTGCCAGCAGCAAACCGGGACTAGCGGGAGGCCTTAGCTCCTACGAGCAGTACTTC
TRBD1 TRBJ1-5 - TRBV19 CASSITGGHQPQHF TGTGCCAGTAGCATTACAGGGGGCCATCAGCCCCAGCATTTT
TRBD2 TRBJ2-7 few TRBV20-1 CSARALTGTSGILYEQYF TGCAGTGCTAGAGCCTTAACCGGGACTAGCGGGATCCTCTACGAGCAGTACTTC
- TRBJ2-7 - TRBV28 CASRDGSTYEQYF TGTGCCAGCAGGGACGGTTCCACCTACGAGCAGTACTTC
- TRBJ2-7 many TRBV20-1 CSAATPRWDATYEQYF TGCAGTGCAGCAACACCGAGGTGGGATGCCACCTACGAGCAGTACTTC
- TRBJ2-2 few TRBV11-1 CASSFPGTTGELFF TGTGCCAGCAGCTTCCCAGGGACCACCGGGGAGCTGTTTTTT